This T cell receptor beta chain was profiled in a study of spatial heterogeneity in lung cancer. Study-level background: Where they were available, follow-up PBMC samples were sequenced, at a median of roughly two years after resection. The average appearance count of each unique TCR and UMI combination in raw reads was more than eight. The study, taken as a whole, reports: The appearance of ubiquitous expanded tumor TCRs in blood was greater at resection than follow-up.

Germline values: CDR1 MNHNY, CDR2 SVGAGI (reference sequence). Germline trimming cut 7 bases from V and 0 bases from J; bases unmatched to any gene: 7. The CDR3 extends over 15 amino acids. This clonotype was counted between two and nine times. As yet, its antigen is unknown. TCRdb reprocessed the 5' RACE reads with MiXCR, giving one entry per CDR3 protein. The sample consists of 45,000 to 65,000 distinct CDR3 sequences, about 7.4% of them appearing once. Time point of the sample: blood at routine non-recurrence follow-up after resection. Whole RNA, isolated from tumor, nontumor lung or frozen PBMC, was sequenced without prior sorting.

Source: PBMCs, taken at follow-up. The chain joins TRBV6-6 to TRBJ2-7; the match to TRBD2 covers 9 bases. The sequence was collected from a female donor with early-stage non-small cell lung cancer. This chain's CDR3 is CASTIAGVRSYEQYF. Written as DNA, the CDR3 is TGTGCCAGCACCATAGCGGGGGTCCGCTCCTACGAGCAGTACTTC.